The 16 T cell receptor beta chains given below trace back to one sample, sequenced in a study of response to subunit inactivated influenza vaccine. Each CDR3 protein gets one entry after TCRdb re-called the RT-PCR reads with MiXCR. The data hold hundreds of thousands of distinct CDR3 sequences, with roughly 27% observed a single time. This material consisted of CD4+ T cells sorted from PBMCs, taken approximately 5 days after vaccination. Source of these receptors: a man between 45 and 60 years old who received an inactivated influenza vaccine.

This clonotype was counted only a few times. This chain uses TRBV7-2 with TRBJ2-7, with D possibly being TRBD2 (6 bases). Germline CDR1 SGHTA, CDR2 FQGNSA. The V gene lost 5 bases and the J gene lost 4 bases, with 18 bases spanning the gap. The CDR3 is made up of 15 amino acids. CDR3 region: CASSITGTGRYEQYF. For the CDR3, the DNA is TGTGCCAGCAGCATCACCGGGACTGGGCGATACGAGCAGTACTTC.

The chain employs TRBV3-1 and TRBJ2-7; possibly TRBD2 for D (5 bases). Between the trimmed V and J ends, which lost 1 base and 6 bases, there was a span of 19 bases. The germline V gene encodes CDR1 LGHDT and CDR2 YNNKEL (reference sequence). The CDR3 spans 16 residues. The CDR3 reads CASSQALDFPFPEQYF. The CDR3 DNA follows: TGTGCCAGCAGCCAAGCCCTGGACTTCCCCTTCCCCGAGCAGTACTTC.

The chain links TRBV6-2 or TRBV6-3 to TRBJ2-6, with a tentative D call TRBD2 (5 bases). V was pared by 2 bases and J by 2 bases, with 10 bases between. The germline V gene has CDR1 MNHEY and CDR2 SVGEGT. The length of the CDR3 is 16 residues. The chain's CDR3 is CASSYKRRTGANVLTF. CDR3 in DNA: TGTGCCAGCAGTTACAAGAGGAGGACTGGGGCCAACGTCCTGACTTTC.

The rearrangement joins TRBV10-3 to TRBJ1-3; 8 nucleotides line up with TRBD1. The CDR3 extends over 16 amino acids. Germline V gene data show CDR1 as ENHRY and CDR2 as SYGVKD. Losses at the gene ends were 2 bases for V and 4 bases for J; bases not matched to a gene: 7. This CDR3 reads CAISEGTGGSGNTIYF. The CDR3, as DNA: TGTGCCATCAGTGAGGGGACAGGCGGTTCCGGAAACACCATATATTTT.

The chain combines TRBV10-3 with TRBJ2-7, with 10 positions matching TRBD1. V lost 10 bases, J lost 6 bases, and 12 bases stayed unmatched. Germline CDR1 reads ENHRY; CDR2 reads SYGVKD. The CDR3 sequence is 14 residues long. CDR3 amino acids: CATDRDRGTSEQYF. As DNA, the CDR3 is TGTGCCACCGACCGGGACAGGGGTACCTCCGAGCAGTACTTC.

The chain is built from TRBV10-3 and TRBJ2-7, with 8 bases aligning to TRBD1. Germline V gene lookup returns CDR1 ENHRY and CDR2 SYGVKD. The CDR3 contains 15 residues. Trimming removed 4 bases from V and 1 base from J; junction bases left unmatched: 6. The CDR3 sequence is CAISGGTGRSYEQYF. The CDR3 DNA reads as TGTGCCATCAGTGGCGGGACAGGACGATCCTACGAGCAGTACTTC.

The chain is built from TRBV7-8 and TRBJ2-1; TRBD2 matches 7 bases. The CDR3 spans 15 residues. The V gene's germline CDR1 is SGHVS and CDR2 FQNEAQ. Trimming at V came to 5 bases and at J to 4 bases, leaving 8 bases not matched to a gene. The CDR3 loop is CASSRSGTNYNEQFF. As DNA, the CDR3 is TGTGCCAGCAGCCGTTCCGGGACTAATTACAATGAGCAGTTCTTC. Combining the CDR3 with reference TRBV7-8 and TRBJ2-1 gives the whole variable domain GAGVSQSPRYKVAKRGQDVALRCDPISGHVSLFWYQQALGQGPEFLTYFQNEAQLDKSGLPSDRFFAERPEGSVSTLKIQRTQQEDSAVYLCASSRSGTNYNEQFFGPGTRLTVL.

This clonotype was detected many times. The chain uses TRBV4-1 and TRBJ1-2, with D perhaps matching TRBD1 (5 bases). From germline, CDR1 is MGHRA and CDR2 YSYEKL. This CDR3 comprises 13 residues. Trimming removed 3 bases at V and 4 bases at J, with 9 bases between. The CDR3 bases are TGCGCCAGCAGCCAGGACATGAGCTATGGCTACACCTTC. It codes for CASSQDMSYGYTF.

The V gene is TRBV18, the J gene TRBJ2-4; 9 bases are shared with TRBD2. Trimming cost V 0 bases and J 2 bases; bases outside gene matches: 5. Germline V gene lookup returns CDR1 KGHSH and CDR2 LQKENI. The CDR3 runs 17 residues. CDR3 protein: CASSPPQREETKNIQYF. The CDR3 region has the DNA TGTGCCAGCTCACCACCACAGCGGGAGGAAACCAAAAACATTCAGTACTTC.

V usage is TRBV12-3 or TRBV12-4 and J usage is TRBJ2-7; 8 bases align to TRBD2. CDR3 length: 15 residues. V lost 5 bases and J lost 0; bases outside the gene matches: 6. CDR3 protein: CASSPIAGTSYEQYF. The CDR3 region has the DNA TGTGCCAGCAGTCCGATAGCGGGGACCTCCTACGAGCAGTACTTC.

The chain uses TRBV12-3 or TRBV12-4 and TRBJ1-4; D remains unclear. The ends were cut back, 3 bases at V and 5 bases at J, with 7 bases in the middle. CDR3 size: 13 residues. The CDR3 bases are TGTGCCAGCAGTTTGGCTAGCAATGAAAAACTGTTTTTT. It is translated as CASSLASNEKLFF.

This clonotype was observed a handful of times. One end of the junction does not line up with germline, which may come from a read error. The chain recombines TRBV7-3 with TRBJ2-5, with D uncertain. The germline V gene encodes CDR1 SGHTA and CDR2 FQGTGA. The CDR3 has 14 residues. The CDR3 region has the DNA TGTGCCAGCAGCAAAGGCGGTACCCAAGTGACCCAGTACTTC. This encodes CASSKGGTQVTQYF.

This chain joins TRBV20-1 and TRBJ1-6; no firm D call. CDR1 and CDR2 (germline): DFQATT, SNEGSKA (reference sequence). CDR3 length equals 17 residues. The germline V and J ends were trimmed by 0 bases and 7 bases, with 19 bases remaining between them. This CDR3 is CSARDPLSGSRNSPLHF. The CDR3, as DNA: TGCAGTGCTAGAGATCCCCTTTCTGGGTCTCGCAATTCACCCCTCCACTTT.

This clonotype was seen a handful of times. As DNA, the CDR3 is TGTGCCACCAGCAGAGGCGAATACCATGGCTACACCTTC. Translated, it gives CATSRGEYHGYTF. The V gene is TRBV15, the J gene TRBJ1-2; no firm D call. The CDR3 has 13 amino acids. Germline CDR1 reads LNHNV; CDR2 reads YYDKDF (reference sequence). V was trimmed by 1 base and J by 6 bases, leaving 9 bases between them.

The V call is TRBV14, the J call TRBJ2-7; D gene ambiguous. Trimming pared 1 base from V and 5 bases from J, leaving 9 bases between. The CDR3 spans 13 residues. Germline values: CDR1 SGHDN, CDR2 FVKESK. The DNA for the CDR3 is TGTGCCAGCAGCCAAGTCAAGAGCCACGAGCAGTACTTC. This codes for CASSQVKSHEQYF.

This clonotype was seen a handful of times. CDR3 protein: CASSYSSQSTDTQYF. The CDR3 region has the DNA TGTGCCAGCAGTTACTCGAGTCAGAGCACAGATACGCAGTATTTT. The rearrangement uses TRBV6-5 and TRBJ2-3; no reliable D call. The CDR3 contains 15 residues. Deletions cut 0 bases from V and 0 bases from J, with 7 bases between. Germline V gene lookup returns CDR1 MNHEY and CDR2 SVGAGI.